This T cell receptor beta chain is drawn from a study of cytomegalovirus exposure and HLA in healthy donors. Study-wide background: There were some 380 genotyped donors. Of these, about 86% fell in the genetic ancestry cluster associated with self-reported Caucasian donors.

Points on this clone: Its antigen remains unidentified.

The PCR contained 60 Vbeta and 13 Jbeta primers. Sequenced by immunoSEQ multiplex PCR; TCRdb stores in-frame clones only, minus some. Of 200,000 to 300,000 clones in the sample, about 80% were seen once. Findings and caveats of the study: Most observed TCR sequences were rare, whereas some public TCRs were detected in many donors. When analyzed later, a missense DCLRE1C variant was found to be linked to TCR beta V- and J-gene trimming. Later findings reportedly placed an Asian-associated ancestry cluster below the approximately 670-donor mean for N-insertions.

The CDR3 is 14 amino acids. V lost 5 bases and J 0 bases, leaving 10 bases between the germline ends. Germline CDR1 is SGHVS and CDR2 is FNYEAQ. This chain links TRBV7-6 with TRBJ1-2, with D unclear. The specimen was PBMCs. The TCR sequence derives from a woman aged 55-70 years in good health and CMV-seropositive. The CDR3 DNA reads as TGTGCCAGCAGCCTAGGCGGAACTAACTATGGCTACACCTTC. It translates to CASSLGGTNYGYTF.